This is a list of T cell receptor beta chains from one sample in a study of blood T cell repertoires in COVID-19. Sequencing used immunoSEQ multiplex PCR; TCRdb keeps in-frame clones, though not all of them. Of 200,000 to 300,000 clones listed, 80% to 90% are singletons. The sample consisted of peripheral blood. All receptors come from a woman in her 50s with acute or convalescent COVID-19. CDR3s include the opening cysteine and the closing phenylalanine or tryptophan. D genes are given only for firm matches. For some rows the clone size is stated as once, few or many, or as a class when expanded; others skip it.

CASSEVGRQPQHF,TGTGCCAGCAGTGAAGTGGGGCGTCAGCCCCAGCATTTT,TRBV6-1,-,TRBJ1-5,once
CASSLTTGAGNTIYF,TGTGCCAGCAGCTTAACAACAGGGGCTGGAAACACCATATATTTT,TRBV7-9,TRBD1,TRBJ1-3,-
CAISESGYAGTSYNEQFF,TGTGCCATCAGTGAGTCGGGGTACGCGGGAACTTCCTACAATGAGCAGTTCTTC,TRBV10-3,-,TRBJ2-1,-
CAWSWGSGPQHF,TGTGCCTGGAGTTGGGGCTCTGGGCCCCAGCATTTT,TRBV30,-,TRBJ1-5,-
CASRAPTPGFREGYGEQFF,TGTGCCAGCAGGGCCCCGACGCCGGGATTCAGGGAGGGTTATGGTGAGCAGTTCTTC,TRBV28,TRBD2,TRBJ2-1,-
CASSRYDGVSGNTIYF,TGTGCCAGTAGTCGATATGACGGAGTCTCTGGAAACACCATATATTTT,TRBV19,-,TRBJ1-3,once
CASSLGLENDTEAFF,TGTGCCAGCAGCTTAGGTCTAGAAAACGACACTGAAGCTTTCTTT,TRBV11-3,-,TRBJ1-1,few
CASSLFGGSRQPQHF,TGTGCCAGCAGCTTATTTGGCGGTAGTCGGCAGCCCCAGCATTTT,TRBV7-2,-,TRBJ1-5,-
CASSLRGNQPQHF,TGCGCCAGCAGCCTGAGGGGGAATCAGCCCCAGCATTTT,TRBV5-1,-,TRBJ1-5,-
CASSVTPGGLWGKLFF,TGTGCCAGCAGCGTAACCCCAGGGGGCCTGTGGGGAAAACTGTTTTTT,TRBV7-6,TRBD1,TRBJ1-4,-
CASSQFQVSVYEQYF,TGCGCCAGCAGCCAATTTCAAGTATCGGTCTACGAGCAGTACTTC,TRBV4-1,-,TRBJ2-7,-
CASSEGRKQFF,TGTGCCAGCAGTGAAGGGCGGAAGCAGTTCTTC,TRBV6-1,-,TRBJ2-1,-
CATSTVAGGTTDTQYF,TGTGCCACCAGCACCGTAGCGGGGGGAACCACAGATACGCAGTATTTT,TRBV15,TRBD2,TRBJ2-3,-
CASSPQRVASPETQYF,TGTGCCAGCTCACCACAGCGGGTAGCGAGTCCAGAGACCCAGTACTTC,TRBV18,-,TRBJ2-5,once
CASSPPGTGATDTQYF,TGTGCCAGCTCACCACCCGGGACAGGGGCCACAGATACGCAGTATTTT,TRBV18,TRBD1,TRBJ2-3,-
CASSVEAGGPYEQYF,TGTGCCAGCAGTGTGGAAGCAGGGGGTCCGTACGAGCAGTACTTC,TRBV6-4,TRBD1,TRBJ2-7,-
CSVTTSFTTGEQYF,TGCAGCGTCACTACGAGCTTTACCACGGGGGAGCAGTACTTC,TRBV29-1,-,TRBJ2-7,-